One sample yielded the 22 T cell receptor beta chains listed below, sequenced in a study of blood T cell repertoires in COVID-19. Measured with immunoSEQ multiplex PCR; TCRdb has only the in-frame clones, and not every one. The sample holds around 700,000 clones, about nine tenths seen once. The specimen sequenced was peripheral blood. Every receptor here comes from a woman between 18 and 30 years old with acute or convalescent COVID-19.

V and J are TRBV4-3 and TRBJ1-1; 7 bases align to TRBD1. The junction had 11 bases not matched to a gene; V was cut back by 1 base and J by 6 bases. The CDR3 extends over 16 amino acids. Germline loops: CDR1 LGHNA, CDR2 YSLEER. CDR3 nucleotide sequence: TGCGCCAGCAGCCAAGCCTGGAGACAGGGATTTTCTGAAGCTTTCTTT. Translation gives CASSQAWRQGFSEAFF.

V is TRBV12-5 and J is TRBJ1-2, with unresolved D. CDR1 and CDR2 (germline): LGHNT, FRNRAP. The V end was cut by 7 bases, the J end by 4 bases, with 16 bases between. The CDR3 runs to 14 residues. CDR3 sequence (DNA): TGTGCTAGTGCCGACTGGCCGGAGGGCTATGGCTACACCTTC. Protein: CASADWPEGYGYTF.

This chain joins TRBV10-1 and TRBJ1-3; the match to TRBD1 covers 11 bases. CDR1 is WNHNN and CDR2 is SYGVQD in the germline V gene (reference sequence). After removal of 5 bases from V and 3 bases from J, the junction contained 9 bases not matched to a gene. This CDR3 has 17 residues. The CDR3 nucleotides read TGCGCCAGCAGTCCAAGGACAGGGGGCAAAAATGGAAACACCATATATTTT. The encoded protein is CASSPRTGGKNGNTIYF.

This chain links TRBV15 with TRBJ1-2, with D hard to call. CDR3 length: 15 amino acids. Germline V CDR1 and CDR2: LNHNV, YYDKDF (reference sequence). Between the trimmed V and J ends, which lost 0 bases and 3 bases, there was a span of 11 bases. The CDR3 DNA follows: TGTGCCACCAGCAGAGATCGCCCGGTTGACTATGGCTACACCTTC. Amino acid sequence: CATSRDRPVDYGYTF.

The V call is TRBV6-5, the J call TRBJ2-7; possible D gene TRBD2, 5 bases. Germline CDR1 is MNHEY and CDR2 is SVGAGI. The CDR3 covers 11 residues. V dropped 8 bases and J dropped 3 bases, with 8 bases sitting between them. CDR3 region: CASGRGYEQYF. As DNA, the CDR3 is TGTGCCAGCGGTCGGGGCTACGAGCAGTACTTC.

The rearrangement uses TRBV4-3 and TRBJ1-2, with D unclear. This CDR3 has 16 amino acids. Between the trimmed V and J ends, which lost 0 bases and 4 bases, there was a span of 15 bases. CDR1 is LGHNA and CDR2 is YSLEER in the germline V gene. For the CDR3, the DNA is TGCGCCAGCAGCCAAGATAAAGGGAGTGTATCCTATGGCTACACCTTC. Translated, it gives CASSQDKGSVSYGYTF.

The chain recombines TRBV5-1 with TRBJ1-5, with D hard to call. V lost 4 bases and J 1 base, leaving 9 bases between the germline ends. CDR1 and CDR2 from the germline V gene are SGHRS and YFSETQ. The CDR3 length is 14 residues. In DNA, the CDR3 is TGCGCCAGCAGCCGCGACGGGAGCAATCAGCCCCAGCATTTT. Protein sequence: CASSRDGSNQPQHF.

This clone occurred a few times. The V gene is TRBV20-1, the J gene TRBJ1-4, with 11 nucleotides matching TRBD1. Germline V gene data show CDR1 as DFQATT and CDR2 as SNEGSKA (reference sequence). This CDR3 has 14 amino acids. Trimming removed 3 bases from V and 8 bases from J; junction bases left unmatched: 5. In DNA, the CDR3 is TGCAGTGCTAGTCGGACAGGGGGCGCGGAAAAACTGTTTTTT. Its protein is CSASRTGGAEKLFF.

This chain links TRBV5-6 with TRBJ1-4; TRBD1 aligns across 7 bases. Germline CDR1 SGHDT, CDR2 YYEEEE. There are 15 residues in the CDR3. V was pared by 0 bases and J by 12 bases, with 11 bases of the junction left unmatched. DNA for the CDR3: TGTGCCAGCAGCTTGGGATGGACAGGCCCGGGTGAACTGTTTTTT. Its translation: CASSLGWTGPGELFF.

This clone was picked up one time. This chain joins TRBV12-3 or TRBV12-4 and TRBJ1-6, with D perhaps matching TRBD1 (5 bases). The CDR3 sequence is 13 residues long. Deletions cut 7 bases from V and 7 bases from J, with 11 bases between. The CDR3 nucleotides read TGTGCCAGCACGACGACAGTCAATTCACCCCTCCACTTT. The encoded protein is CASTTTVNSPLHF.

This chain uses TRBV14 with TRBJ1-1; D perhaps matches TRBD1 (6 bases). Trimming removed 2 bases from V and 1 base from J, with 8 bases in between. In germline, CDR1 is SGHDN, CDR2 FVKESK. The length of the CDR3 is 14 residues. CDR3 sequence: CASSQWTANTEAFF. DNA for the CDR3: TGTGCCAGCAGCCAATGGACAGCGAACACTGAAGCTTTCTTT.

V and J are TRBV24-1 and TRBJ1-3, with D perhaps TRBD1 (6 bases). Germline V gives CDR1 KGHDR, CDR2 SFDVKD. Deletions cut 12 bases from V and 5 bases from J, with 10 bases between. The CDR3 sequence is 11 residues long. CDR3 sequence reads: CADRRRNTIYF. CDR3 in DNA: TGTGCCGACAGGAGGCGAAACACCATATATTTT.

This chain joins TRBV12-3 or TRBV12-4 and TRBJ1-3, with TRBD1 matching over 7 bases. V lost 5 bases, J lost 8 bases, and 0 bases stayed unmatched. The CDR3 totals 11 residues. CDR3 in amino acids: CASSQGDTIYF. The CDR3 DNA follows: TGTGCCAGCAGTCAGGGGGACACCATATATTTT.

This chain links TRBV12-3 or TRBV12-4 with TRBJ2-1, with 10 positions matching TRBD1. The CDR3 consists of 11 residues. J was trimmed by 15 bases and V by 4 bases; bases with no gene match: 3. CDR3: CASSSGDRGFF. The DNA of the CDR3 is TGTGCCAGCAGTTCGGGGGACAGGGGGTTCTTC.

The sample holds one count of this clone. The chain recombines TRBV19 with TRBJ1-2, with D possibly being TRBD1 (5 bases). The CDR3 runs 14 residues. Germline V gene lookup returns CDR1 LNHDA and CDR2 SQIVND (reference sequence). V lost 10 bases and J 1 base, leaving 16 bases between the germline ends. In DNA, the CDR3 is TGTGCCACCGACGGGACTCCCTATAACTATGGCTACACCTTC. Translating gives CATDGTPYNYGYTF.

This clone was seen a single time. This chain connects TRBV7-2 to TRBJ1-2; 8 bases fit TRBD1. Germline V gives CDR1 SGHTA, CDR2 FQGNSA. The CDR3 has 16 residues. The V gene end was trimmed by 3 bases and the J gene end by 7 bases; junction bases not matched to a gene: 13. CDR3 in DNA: TGTGCCAGCAGCTTGACGGCCGGGACAGGATACTTTGGCTACACCTTC. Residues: CASSLTAGTGYFGYTF.

This CDR3 reads CASSWAGGYEGYTF. CDR3 coding DNA: TGTGCCAGCAGCTGGGCAGGGGGGTATGAGGGCTACACCTTC. The rearrangement joins TRBV27 to TRBJ1-2; 7 positions match TRBD1. The CDR3 runs 14 residues. The germline CDR1 and CDR2 sequences are MNHEY and SMNVEV (reference sequence). V was clipped by 6 bases and J by 8 bases; unmatched bases: 12.

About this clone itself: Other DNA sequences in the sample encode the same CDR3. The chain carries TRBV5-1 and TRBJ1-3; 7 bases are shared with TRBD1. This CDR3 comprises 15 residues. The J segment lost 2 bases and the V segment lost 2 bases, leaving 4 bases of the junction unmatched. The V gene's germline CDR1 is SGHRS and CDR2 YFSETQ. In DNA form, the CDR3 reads TGCGCCAGCAGCTTAGAGGGGGCCCCTGGAAACACCATATATTTT. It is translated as CASSLEGAPGNTIYF.

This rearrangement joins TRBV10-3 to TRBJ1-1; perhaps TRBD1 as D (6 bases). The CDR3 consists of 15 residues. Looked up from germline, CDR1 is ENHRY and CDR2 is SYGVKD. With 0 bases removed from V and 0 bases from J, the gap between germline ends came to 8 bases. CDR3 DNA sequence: TGTGCCATCAGTGAGTCAGGGACATTGAACACTGAAGCTTTCTTT. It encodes CAISESGTLNTEAFF.

The CDR3 nucleotides read TGTGCCAGCAGAGTAGCGGGGAACACCGGGGAGCTGTTTTTT. Translation: CASRVAGNTGELFF. This chain links TRBV11-2 with TRBJ2-2; 7 positions agree with TRBD2. CDR3 size: 14 residues. Germline-derived CDR1 and CDR2 are SGHAT and FQNNGV. The V and J ends lost 6 bases and 1 base, in that order; junction bases with no gene match: 2.

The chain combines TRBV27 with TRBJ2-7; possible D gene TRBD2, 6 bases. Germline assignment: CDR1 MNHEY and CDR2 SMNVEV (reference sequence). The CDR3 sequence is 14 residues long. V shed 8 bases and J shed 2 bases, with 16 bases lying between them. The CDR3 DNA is TGTGCCAGCTGTCGACTAGTTCCCCCCTACGAGCAGTACTTC. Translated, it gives CASCRLVPPYEQYF.

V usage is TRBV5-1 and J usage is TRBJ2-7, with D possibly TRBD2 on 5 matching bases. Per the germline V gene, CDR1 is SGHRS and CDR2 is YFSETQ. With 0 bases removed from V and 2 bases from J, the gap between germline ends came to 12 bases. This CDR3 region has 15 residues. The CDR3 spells CASSLARGSPYEQYF. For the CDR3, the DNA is TGCGCCAGCAGCTTGGCCCGGGGAAGTCCCTACGAGCAGTACTTC.